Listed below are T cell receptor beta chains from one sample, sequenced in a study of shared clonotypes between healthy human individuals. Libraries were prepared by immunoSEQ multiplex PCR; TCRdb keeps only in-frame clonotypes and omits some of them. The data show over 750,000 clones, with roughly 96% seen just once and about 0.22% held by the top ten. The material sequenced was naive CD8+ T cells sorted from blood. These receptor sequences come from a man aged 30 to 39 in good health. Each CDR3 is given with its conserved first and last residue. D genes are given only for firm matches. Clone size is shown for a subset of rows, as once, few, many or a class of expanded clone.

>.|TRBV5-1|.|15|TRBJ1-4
CASSLTGATNEKLFF
TGCGCCAGCAGCTTGACCGGCGCAACTAATGAAAAACTGTTTTTT
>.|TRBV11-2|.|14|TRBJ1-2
CASREDSAAYGYTF
TGTGCCAGCAGAGAGGACAGTGCGGCCTATGGCTACACCTTC
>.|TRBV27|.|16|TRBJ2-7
CASSSFLYRERPEQYF
TGTGCCAGCAGCTCCTTTCTCTACCGGGAGCGCCCTGAGCAGTACTTC
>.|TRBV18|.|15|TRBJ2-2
CASSPLGENTGELFF
TGTGCCAGCTCACCATTGGGAGAGAACACCGGGGAGCTGTTTTTT
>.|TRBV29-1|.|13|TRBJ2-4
CSVTPGEVNIQYF
TGCAGCGTCACTCCCGGGGAGGTAAACATTCAGTACTTC
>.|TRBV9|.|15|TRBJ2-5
CASSEGGGQSETQYF
TGTGCCAGCAGCGAGGGAGGGGGACAATCGGAGACCCAGTACTTC
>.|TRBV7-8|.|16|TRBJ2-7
CASSFPGTLGTYEQYF
TGTGCCAGCAGCTTTCCCGGGACACTCGGAACCTACGAGCAGTACTTC
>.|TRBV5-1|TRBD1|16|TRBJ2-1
CASEGTVSSSYNEQFF
TGCGCCAGCGAAGGGACAGTAAGTAGCTCCTACAATGAGCAGTTCTTC
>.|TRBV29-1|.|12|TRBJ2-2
CSGYRDNGELFF
TGCAGCGGATACAGGGACAACGGGGAGCTGTTTTTT
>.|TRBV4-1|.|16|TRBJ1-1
CASSQESWVGDTEAFF
TGCGCCAGCAGCCAAGAGTCGTGGGTTGGGGACACTGAAGCTTTCTTT
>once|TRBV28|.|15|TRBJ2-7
CASSLRQGWTYEQYF
TGTGCCAGCAGTTTACGCCAGGGGTGGACCTACGAGCAGTACTTC
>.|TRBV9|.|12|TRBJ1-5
CASSGDGQPQHF
TGTGCCAGCAGTGGCGACGGTCAGCCCCAGCATTTT
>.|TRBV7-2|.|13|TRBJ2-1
CASSPGRYNEQFF
TGTGCCAGCAGCCCGGGACGGTACAATGAGCAGTTCTTC
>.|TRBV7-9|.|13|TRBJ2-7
CASSFPGSYEQYF
TGTGCCAGCAGCTTCCCGGGAAGTTACGAGCAGTACTTC
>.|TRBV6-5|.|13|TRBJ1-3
CASSYSTGNTIYF
TGTGCCAGCAGTTACTCAACTGGAAACACCATATATTTT
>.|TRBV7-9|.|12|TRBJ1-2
CASSFEGGGYTF
TGTGCCAGCAGCTTTGAAGGTGGTGGCTACACCTTC
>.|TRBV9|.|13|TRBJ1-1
CASSAVRYTEAFF
TGTGCCAGCAGCGCAGTTAGGTACACTGAAGCTTTCTTT
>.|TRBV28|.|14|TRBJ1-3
CASSPIGGIVTIYF
TGTGCCAGCAGTCCGATTGGAGGGATCGTCACCATATATTTT
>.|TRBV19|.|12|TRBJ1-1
CATSTANTEAFF
TGTGCCACCTCGACAGCGAACACTGAAGCTTTCTTT
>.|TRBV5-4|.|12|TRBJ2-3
CAIRDSTDTQYF
TGTGCCATCCGGGACAGCACAGATACGCAGTATTTT
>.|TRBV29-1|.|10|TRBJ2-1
CSVGGDEQFF
TGCAGCGTTGGTGGGGATGAGCAGTTCTTC
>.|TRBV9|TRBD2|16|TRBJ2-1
CASSGSAGGPYNEQFF
TGTGCCAGCAGCGGGTCAGCGGGAGGGCCTTATAATGAGCAGTTCTTC
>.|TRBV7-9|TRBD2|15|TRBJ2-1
CASSLAPGGYNEQFF
TGTGCCAGCAGCTTAGCCCCGGGGGGGTACAATGAGCAGTTCTTC
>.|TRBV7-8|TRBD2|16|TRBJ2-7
CASSPTRRGSSYEQYF
TGTGCCAGCAGCCCAACCCGGCGCGGGAGCTCCTACGAGCAGTACTTC
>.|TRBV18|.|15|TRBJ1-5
CASSLLASGDEPQHF
TGTGCCAGCTCACTCTTGGCCTCGGGAGATGAGCCCCAGCATTTT
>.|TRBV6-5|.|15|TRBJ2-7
CASSYSIGPNDEQYF
TGTGCCAGCAGTTACTCGATAGGCCCAAATGACGAGCAGTACTTC
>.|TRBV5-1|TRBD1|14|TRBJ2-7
CASSPGTGGYEQYF
TGCGCCAGCAGCCCGGGGACAGGGGGTTACGAGCAGTACTTC
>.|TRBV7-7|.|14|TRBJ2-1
CASSPDLAGNEQFF
TGTGCTAGCAGCCCCGATCTAGCTGGAAATGAGCAGTTCTTC
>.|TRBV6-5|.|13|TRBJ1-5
CASSYSSNQPQHF
TGTGCCAGCAGTTACTCCAGCAATCAGCCCCAGCATTTT
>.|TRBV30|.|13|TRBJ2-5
CAWSAQMQETQYF
TGTGCCTGGAGCGCGCAGATGCAAGAGACCCAGTACTTC
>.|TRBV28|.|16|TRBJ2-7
CASRLGRDPGLHEQYF
TGTGCCAGCCGCCTCGGCCGGGACCCAGGACTCCACGAGCAGTACTTC
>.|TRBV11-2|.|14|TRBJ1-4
CASSAQITGEKLFF
TGTGCCAGCAGCGCCCAGATAACGGGGGAAAAACTGTTTTTT
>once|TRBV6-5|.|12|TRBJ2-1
CASSQGGNEQFF
TGTGCCAGCAGCCAGGGTGGGAATGAGCAGTTCTTC
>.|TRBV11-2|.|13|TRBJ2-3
CASSLEVADTQYF
TGTGCCAGCAGCTTAGAGGTAGCAGATACGCAGTATTTT
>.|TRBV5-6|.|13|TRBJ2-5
CASSLRNQETQYF
TGTGCCAGCAGCTTGCGCAACCAAGAGACCCAGTACTTC
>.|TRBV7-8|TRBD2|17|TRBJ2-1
CASSLSRLAGPYNEQFF
TGTGCCAGCAGCTTAAGCCGTCTAGCGGGACCCTACAATGAGCAGTTCTTC
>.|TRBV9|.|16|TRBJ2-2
CASSPWRGANTGELFF
TGTGCCAGCAGCCCCTGGAGAGGAGCGAACACCGGGGAGCTGTTTTTT
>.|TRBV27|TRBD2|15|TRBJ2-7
CASSPRRELGYEQYF
TGTGCCAGCAGTCCCCGGCGGGAGCTCGGTTACGAGCAGTACTTC
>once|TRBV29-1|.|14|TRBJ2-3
CSVEKETSTDTQYF
TGCAGCGTTGAAAAGGAGACTAGCACAGATACGCAGTATTTT
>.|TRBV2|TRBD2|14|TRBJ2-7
CASSEWEGNYEQYF
TGTGCCAGCAGTGAATGGGAGGGGAATTACGAGCAGTACTTC
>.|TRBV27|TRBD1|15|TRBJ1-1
CASSPYRDRYTEAFF
TGTGCCAGCAGTCCCTACCGGGACAGATACACTGAAGCTTTCTTT
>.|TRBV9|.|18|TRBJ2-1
CASSVAPLSGGPNNEQFF
TGTGCCAGCAGCGTAGCCCCTTTAAGCGGAGGCCCGAACAATGAGCAGTTCTTC
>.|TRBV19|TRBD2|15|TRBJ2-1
CASSWGLALGLGQFF
TGTGCCAGTAGTTGGGGACTAGCGCTTGGCTTAGGGCAGTTCTTC
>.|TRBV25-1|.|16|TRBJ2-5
CASSELDTSPHETQYF
TGTGCCAGCAGTGAATTGGACACCTCCCCACATGAGACCCAGTACTTC
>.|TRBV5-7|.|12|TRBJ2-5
CARKSNGETQYF
TGTGCCAGGAAATCTAATGGAGAGACCCAGTACTTC
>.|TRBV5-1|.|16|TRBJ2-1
CASSLEGGAVGNEQFF
TGCGCCAGCAGCTTGGAAGGGGGAGCGGTTGGGAATGAGCAGTTCTTC
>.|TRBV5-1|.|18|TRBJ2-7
CASSPDQDWTEGTYEQYF
TGCGCCAGCAGCCCCGACCAAGATTGGACAGAGGGAACCTACGAGCAGTACTTC
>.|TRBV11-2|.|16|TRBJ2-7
CASSLGPQMGGYEQYF
TGTGCCAGCAGCTTAGGTCCCCAAATGGGAGGCTACGAGCAGTACTTC
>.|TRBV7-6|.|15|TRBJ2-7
CASSLEQGPLYEQYF
TGTGCCAGCAGCTTAGAGCAGGGGCCCCTTTACGAGCAGTACTTC